The 14 T cell receptor beta chains below were found in one sample sequenced in a study of beta chain features in type 1 diabetes. Study-wide results and caveats: Among patients with Type 1 diabetes, TCRB CDR3s were moderately but significantly shorter in every one of the four CD4+ subsets.

Isolated RNA was reverse transcribed in full, so expressed TCRB transcripts were sequenced. Sequencing was performed with immunoSEQ multiplex PCR; in TCRdb, only in-frame clones are kept and a portion is missing. The sample holds about 340,000 clones, 7% to 10% seen once. These receptors have no identified antigens. Sequenced: central memory CD4+ T cells from blood. Source of these receptors: a man younger than 45 with type 1 diabetes.

The sample holds many counts of this clone. Other DNA variants within this sample encode the same CDR3. The chain combines TRBV6-1 with TRBJ2-3, with a possible D match to TRBD1 (5 bases). The germline V gene encodes CDR1 MNHNS and CDR2 SASEGT. V was pared by 4 bases and J by 4 bases, with 12 bases between. The CDR3 contains 14 residues. This CDR3 is CASSGQSGADTQYF. The CDR3, as DNA: TGTGCCAGCAGTGGACAGTCGGGCGCAGATACGCAGTATTTT.

A few counts support this clone. The chain couples TRBV15 to TRBJ1-1; TRBD1 matches 11 bases. Germline CDR1 reads LNHNV; CDR2 reads YYDKDF (reference sequence). This CDR3 comprises 18 residues. With V trimmed by 3 bases and J by 3 bases, 12 bases remained unmatched. CDR3 residues: CATSRYGQGAGRDTEAFF. The CDR3 DNA reads TGTGCCACCAGCAGGTACGGACAGGGGGCGGGTAGAGACACTGAAGCTTTCTTT. Full variable domain (outside the CDR3, taken from reference TRBV15 and TRBJ1-1): DAMVIQNPRYQVTQFGKPVTLSCSQTLNHNVMYWYQQKSSQAPKLLFHYYDKDFNNEADTPDNFQSRRPNTSFCFLDIRSPGLGDTAMYLCATSRYGQGAGRDTEAFFGQGTRLTVV.

This clone was seen a handful of times. The chain has TRBV4-2 and TRBJ1-2; D might be TRBD1 (5 bases). Germline V lookup: CDR1 LGHNA, CDR2 YNFKEQ. The germline V and J ends were trimmed by 6 bases and 0 bases, with 11 bases remaining between them. The CDR3 is 14 residues long. The CDR3 sequence is CASSLDIANYGYTF. The CDR3 DNA sequence: TGTGCCAGCAGTCTGGACATAGCTAACTATGGCTACACCTTC.

This clone has just a few counts. The V and J genes are TRBV7-8 and TRBJ2-7; a possible D gene is TRBD1 (6 bases). The V and J ends lost 1 base and 5 bases respectively, with 12 bases between them. CDR3 size: 14 residues. Germline CDR1 SGHVS, CDR2 FQNEAQ. The CDR3, as DNA: TGTGCCAGCAGCTTAGATATAGGGGGAAACGAGCAGTACTTC. This translates into CASSLDIGGNEQYF.

The V and J genes are TRBV29-1 and TRBJ1-4; TRBD1 is a possible D gene (5 bases). The germline V and J ends were trimmed by 6 bases and 4 bases, with 15 bases remaining between them. CDR3 size: 14 residues. Germline values: CDR1 SQVTM, CDR2 ANQGSEA. CDR3 residues: CSVGDGTHNEKLFF. The CDR3 DNA reads as TGCAGCGTGGGGGACGGGACTCATAATGAAAAACTGTTTTTT.

This clone turned up a few times. The CDR3, as DNA: TGTGCCTGGAGCCCCTCGGCAGGGGATCGTGCAGCTTTCTTT. Amino acids: CAWSPSAGDRAAFF. The chain has TRBV30 and TRBJ1-1, with a weak D call TRBD1 (6 bases). The V gene lost 3 bases and the J gene lost 10 bases, with 21 bases spanning the gap. CDR1 GTSNPN and CDR2 SVGIG come from the germline V gene (reference sequence). This CDR3 has 14 amino acids.

This clone showed up just a few times. The chain is built from TRBV4-3 and TRBJ1-2; no reliable D call. Deletions cut 5 bases from V and 6 bases from J, with 13 bases between. There are 13 residues in the CDR3. Germline V gene sequence: CDR1 LGHNA, CDR2 YSLEER. CDR3 region: CASSGFGNHGYTF. In DNA form, the CDR3 reads TGCGCCAGCAGCGGTTTTGGCAACCATGGCTACACCTTC.

The gene calls are TRBV10-3 and TRBJ1-1; D call uncertain. The germline V gene encodes CDR1 ENHRY and CDR2 SYGVKD. V lost 6 bases and J 6 bases, leaving 17 bases between the germline ends. CDR3 length: 14 residues. As DNA, the CDR3 is TGTGCCATCAGAGGAGGCAGGCAGGACGCTGAAGCTTTCTTT. Encoded protein: CAIRGGRQDAEAFF.

The rearrangement uses TRBV11-2 and TRBJ2-3; 9 nucleotides line up with TRBD2. CDR1 SGHAT and CDR2 FQNNGV come from the germline V gene. The CDR3 spans 17 residues. J gave up 1 base and V 5 bases, and 10 bases lay outside the gene matches. The CDR3 sequence: CASSHPAGGGGTDTQYF. Written as DNA, the CDR3 is TGTGCCAGCAGCCACCCGGCGGGCGGGGGGGGCACAGATACGCAGTATTTT.

V gene TRBV6-5 combines with J gene TRBJ1-1; D gene unclear. Trimming cost V 4 bases and J 9 bases, with 12 bases left between them. Germline V gives CDR1 MNHEY, CDR2 SVGAGI. The CDR3 extends over 12 amino acids. In DNA form, the CDR3 reads TGTGCCAGCAGTTCCACGGCGGGGAAAGCTTTCTTT. Translating gives CASSSTAGKAFF.

This chain connects TRBV2 to TRBJ1-5; D is perhaps TRBD1 (6 bases). Germline V lookup: CDR1 SNHLY, CDR2 FYNNEI. The germline V and J ends were trimmed by 8 bases and 5 bases, with 16 bases remaining between them. The CDR3 is 14 residues long. The CDR3 loop reads CASGTSTFDQPQHF. CDR3 DNA: TGTGCCAGCGGGACATCTACTTTCGATCAGCCCCAGCATTTT.

This clone has only a few counts. V gene TRBV28 combines with J gene TRBJ1-2; D remains unclear. With 2 bases removed from V and 6 bases from J, the gap between germline ends came to 10 bases. Per germline, CDR1 MDHEN and CDR2 SYDVKM. The CDR3 is 13 amino acids. CDR3 coding DNA: TGTGCCAGCAGTTTAAGGTCAACTGATGGCTACACCTTC. It yields the protein CASSLRSTDGYTF.

The chain carries TRBV28 and TRBJ2-3; 8 bases align to TRBD1. The CDR3 totals 15 residues. Germline V lookup: CDR1 MDHEN, CDR2 SYDVKM. J gave up 6 bases and V 5 bases, and 10 bases lay outside the gene matches. CDR3 amino acids: CASSPGAGGADTQYF. For the CDR3, the DNA is TGTGCCAGCAGTCCTGGGGCAGGGGGCGCGGATACGCAGTATTTT.

This clone was seen ten or more times. The gene calls are TRBV27 and TRBJ2-6; D ambiguous. Trimming pared 5 bases from V and 0 bases from J, leaving 5 bases between. Germline CDR1 is MNHEY and CDR2 is SMNVEV (reference sequence). This CDR3 has 14 amino acids. This CDR3 reads CASSQYSGANVLTF. The CDR3 bases are TGTGCCAGCAGTCAGTACTCTGGGGCCAACGTCCTGACTTTC.